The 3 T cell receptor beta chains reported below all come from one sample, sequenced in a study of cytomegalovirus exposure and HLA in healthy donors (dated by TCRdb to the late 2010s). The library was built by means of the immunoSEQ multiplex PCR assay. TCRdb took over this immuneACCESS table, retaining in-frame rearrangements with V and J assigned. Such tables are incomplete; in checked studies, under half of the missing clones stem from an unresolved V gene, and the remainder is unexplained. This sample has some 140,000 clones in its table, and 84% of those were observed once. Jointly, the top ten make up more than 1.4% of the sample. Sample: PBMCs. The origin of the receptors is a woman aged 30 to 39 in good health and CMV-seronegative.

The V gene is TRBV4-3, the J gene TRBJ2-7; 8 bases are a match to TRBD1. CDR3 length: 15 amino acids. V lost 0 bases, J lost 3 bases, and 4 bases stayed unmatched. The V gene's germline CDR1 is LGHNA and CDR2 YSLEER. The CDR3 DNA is TGCGCCAGCAGCCAAGAGGTAGACAGGGGCTACGAGCAGTACTTC. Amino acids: CASSQEVDRGYEQYF.

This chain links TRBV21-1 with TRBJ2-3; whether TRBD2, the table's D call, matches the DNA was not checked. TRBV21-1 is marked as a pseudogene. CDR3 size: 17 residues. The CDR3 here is CASSKSVSREGPDTQYF. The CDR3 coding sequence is TGTGCCAGCAGCAAATCAGTAAGCCGGGAGGGTCCAGATACGCAGTATTTT.

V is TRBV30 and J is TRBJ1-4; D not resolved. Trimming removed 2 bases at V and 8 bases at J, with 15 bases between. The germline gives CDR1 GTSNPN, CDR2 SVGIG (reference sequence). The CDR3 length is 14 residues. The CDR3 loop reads CAWSFSAIVEKLFF. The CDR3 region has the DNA TGTGCCTGGAGTTTTTCCGCTATCGTCGAAAAACTGTTTTTT.